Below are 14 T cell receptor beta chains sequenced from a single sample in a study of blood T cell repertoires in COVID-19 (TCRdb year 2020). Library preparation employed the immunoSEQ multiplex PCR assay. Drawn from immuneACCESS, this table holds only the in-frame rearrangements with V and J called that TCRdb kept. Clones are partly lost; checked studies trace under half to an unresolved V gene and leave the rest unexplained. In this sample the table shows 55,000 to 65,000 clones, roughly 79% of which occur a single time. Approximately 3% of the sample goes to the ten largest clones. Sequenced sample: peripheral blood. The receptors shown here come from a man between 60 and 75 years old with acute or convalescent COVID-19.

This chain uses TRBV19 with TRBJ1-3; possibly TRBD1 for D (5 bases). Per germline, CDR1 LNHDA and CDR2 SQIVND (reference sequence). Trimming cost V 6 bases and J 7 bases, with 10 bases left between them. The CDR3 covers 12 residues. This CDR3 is CASRGPGNTIYF. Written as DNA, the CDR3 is TGTGCCAGTAGAGGCCCAGGGAACACCATATATTTT. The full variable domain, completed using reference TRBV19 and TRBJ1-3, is DGGITQSPKYLFRKEGQNVTLSCEQNLNHDAMYWYRQDPGQGLRLIYYSQIVNDFQKGDIAEGYSVSREKKESFPLTVTSAQKNPTAFYLCASRGPGNTIYFGEGSWLTVV.

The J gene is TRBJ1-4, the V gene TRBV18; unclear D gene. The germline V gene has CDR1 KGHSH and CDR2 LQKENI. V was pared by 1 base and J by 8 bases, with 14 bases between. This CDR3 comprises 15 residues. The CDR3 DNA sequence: TGTGCCAGCTCACCACGCCGGGTAGAAGGAGAAAAACTGTTTTTT. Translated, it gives CASSPRRVEGEKLFF.

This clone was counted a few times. The CDR3 here is CANPNEGNTGELFF. The DNA for the CDR3 is TGTGCCAACCCCAACGAGGGGAACACCGGGGAGCTGTTTTTT. The chain carries TRBV7-9 and TRBJ2-2; TRBD2 is a possible D gene (5 bases). V was pared by 10 bases and J by 1 base, with 13 bases between. CDR1 is SEHNR, CDR2 FQNEAQ, per germline (reference sequence). This CDR3 contains 14 residues.

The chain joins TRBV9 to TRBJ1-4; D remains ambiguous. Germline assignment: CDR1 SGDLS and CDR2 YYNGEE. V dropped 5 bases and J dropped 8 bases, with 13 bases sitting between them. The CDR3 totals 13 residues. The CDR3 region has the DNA TGTGCCAGCAGTAAGGACGGAGGGGAAAAACTGTTTTTT. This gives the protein CASSKDGGEKLFF.

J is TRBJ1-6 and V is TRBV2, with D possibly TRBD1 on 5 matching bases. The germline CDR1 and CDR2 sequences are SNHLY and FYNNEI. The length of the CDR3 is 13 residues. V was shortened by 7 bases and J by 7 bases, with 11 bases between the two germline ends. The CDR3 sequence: CASTGQGNSPLHF. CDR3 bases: TGTGCCAGCACAGGCCAGGGAAATTCACCCCTCCACTTT.

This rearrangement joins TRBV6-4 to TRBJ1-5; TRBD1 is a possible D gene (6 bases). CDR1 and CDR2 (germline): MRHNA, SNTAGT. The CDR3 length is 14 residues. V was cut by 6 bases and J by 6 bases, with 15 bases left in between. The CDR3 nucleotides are TGTGCCAGCAGAGAGACAGGTAATGGTCAGCCCCAGCATTTT. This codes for CASRETGNGQPQHF.

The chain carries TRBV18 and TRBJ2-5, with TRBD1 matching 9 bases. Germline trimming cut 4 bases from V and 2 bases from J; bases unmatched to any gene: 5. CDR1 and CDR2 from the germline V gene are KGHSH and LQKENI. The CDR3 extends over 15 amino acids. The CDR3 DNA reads TGTGCCAGCTCACTTGAGGGACAGGGTCAAGAGACCCAGTACTTC. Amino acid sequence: CASSLEGQGQETQYF.

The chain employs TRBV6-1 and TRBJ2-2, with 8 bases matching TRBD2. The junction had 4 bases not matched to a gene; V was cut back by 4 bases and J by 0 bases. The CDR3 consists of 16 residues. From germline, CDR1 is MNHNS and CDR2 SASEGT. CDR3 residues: CASSVYGGANTGELFF. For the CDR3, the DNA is TGTGCCAGCAGTGTATACGGGGGGGCGAACACCGGGGAGCTGTTTTTT.

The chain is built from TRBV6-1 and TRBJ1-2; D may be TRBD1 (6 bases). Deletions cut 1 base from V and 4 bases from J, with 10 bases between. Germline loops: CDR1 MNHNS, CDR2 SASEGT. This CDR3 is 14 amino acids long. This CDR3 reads CASSEVGGLYGYTF. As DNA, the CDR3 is TGTGCCAGCAGTGAAGTGGGGGGGCTCTATGGCTACACCTTC.

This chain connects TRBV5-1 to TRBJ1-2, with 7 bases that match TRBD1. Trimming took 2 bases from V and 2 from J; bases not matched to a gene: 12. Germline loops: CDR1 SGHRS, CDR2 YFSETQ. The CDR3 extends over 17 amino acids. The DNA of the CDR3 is TGCGCCAGCAGCTTCGGGTACAGGGGCGAAGGGAACTATGGCTACACCTTC. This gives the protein CASSFGYRGEGNYGYTF.

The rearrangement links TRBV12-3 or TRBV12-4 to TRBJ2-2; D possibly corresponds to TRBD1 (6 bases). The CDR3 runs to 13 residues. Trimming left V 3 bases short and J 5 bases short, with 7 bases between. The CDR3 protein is CASSLQGTGELFF. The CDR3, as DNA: TGTGCCAGCAGTTTGCAGGGGACCGGGGAGCTGTTTTTT.

The CDR3 reads CASSSSTDYEQYF. In DNA form, the CDR3 reads TGTGCCAGCAGTTCCTCGACAGACTACGAGCAGTACTTC. This chain uses TRBV27 with TRBJ2-7; TRBD1 is a possible D gene (5 bases). Trimming cost V 4 bases and J 3 bases, with 10 bases left between them. The CDR3 has 13 residues. Per the germline V gene, CDR1 is MNHEY and CDR2 is SMNVEV (reference sequence).

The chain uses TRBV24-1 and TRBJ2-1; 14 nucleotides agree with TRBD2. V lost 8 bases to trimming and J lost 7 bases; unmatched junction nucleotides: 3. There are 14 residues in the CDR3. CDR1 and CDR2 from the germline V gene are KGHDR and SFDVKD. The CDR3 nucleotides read TGTGCCACCACAGGGACTAGCGGGGGTAATGAGCAGTTCTTC. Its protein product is CATTGTSGGNEQFF.

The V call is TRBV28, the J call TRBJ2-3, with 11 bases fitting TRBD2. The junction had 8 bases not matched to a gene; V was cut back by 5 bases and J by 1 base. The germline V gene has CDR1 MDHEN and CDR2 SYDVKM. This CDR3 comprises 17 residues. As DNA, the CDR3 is TGTGCCAGCAGTCTAGCGGGGGGAACCCCGGGCACAGATACGCAGTATTTT. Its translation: CASSLAGGTPGTDTQYF.